Sequencing of this T cell receptor beta chain was carried out in a study of CD8 T cells in Susac syndrome. Healthy donors served as age- and sex-matched controls. Study outcomes and limitations: The study's TCR sequencing and HLA analysis covered a relatively small number of individuals, and the study acknowledged this.

About this clonotype: Its specificity is not known.

Germline assignment: CDR1 LNHDA and CDR2 SQIVND (reference sequence). Trimming left V 4 bases short and J 5 bases short, with 10 bases between. This CDR3 contains 13 residues. Reverse transcription of about 0.5 to 1 ug RNA used random hexamers. The TCR beta CDR3 was amplified by immunoSEQ multiplex PCR across 54 Vbeta, 13 Jbeta. TCRdb re-analysed the immunoSEQ multiplex PCR reads in MiXCR, keeping a single row per CDR3 protein. The sample records roughly 190,000 distinct CDR3 sequences, approximately 93% being singletons. The source material was CD4+ T cells from PBMCs. The V call is TRBV19, the J call TRBJ2-3; TRBD2 might be the D (6 bases). The sequence was collected from a human donor in good health. The CDR3 protein is CASSTRRGDTQYF. CDR3 nucleotide sequence: TGTGCCAGTAGTACCCGGCGGGGAGATACGCAGTATTTT.